Listed below are T cell receptor beta chains from one sample, sequenced in a study of blood T cell repertoires in COVID-19. TCRdb keeps only in-frame clones here, not all; method: immunoSEQ multiplex PCR. This table holds approximately 140,000 clones, over 75% found once. Sequenced: peripheral blood. These receptors all come from a man aged 40-49 years with active or convalescent COVID-19. CDR3s include the opening cysteine and the closing phenylalanine or tryptophan. A D gene is named only where the DNA matches it firmly. Expanded clones get a size class; other rows say once, few or many, or leave the size out.

j_call clone_size d_call v_call cdr3_nt cdr3_aa
TRBJ2-7 - TRBD1 TRBV10-3 TGTGCCATCAGTGGACAGACAGGGTTCGACGAGCAGTACTTC CAISGQTGFDEQYF
TRBJ1-6 - - TRBV3-1/TRBV3-2 TGTGCCAGCAGCCTCCCAGCCACAGGATCACCCCTCCACTTT CASSLPATGSPLHF
TRBJ1-5 - - TRBV7-2 TGTGCCAGCAGCTCGTTACCCAAGCAACAGCCCCAGCATTTT CASSSLPKQQPQHF
TRBJ2-5 - TRBD1 TRBV25-1 TGTGCCAGCAGACCCACAGGGGGCAGAGTAGAGACCCAGTACTTC CASRPTGGRVETQYF
TRBJ2-5 - - TRBV5-5 TGTGCCAGCAGCTTGCTGTACCAAGAGACCCAGTACTTC CASSLLYQETQYF
TRBJ2-7 - - TRBV5-8 TGTGCCAGCAGCTTGGTTGGGACAATCTACGAGCAGTACTTC CASSLVGTIYEQYF
TRBJ2-1 - TRBD1 TRBV5-1 TGCGCCAGCAGCGGCCTCCGGGACAGGGGTGTCGATGAGCAGTTCTTC CASSGLRDRGVDEQFF
TRBJ2-3 - TRBD2 TRBV7-2 TGTGCCAGCAGCTTAGTTGGACTAGCGGGGGTCACAGATACGCAGTATTTT CASSLVGLAGVTDTQYF
TRBJ1-1 - - TRBV3-1/TRBV3-2 TGTGCCAGCACGCCACTAGCTGGAAGCACTGAAGCTTTCTTT CASTPLAGSTEAFF
TRBJ2-3 - - TRBV7-3 TGTGCCAGCAGCTTGTCCGCAGATACGCAGTATTTT CASSLSADTQYF
TRBJ2-5 - - TRBV6-5 TGTGCCAGCCGCAGAAACCAAGAGACCCAGTACTTC CASRRNQETQYF
TRBJ2-7 - - TRBV27 TGTGCCAGCAGTCCGCGGACAGCCTCCCCCTACGAGCAGTACTTC CASSPRTASPYEQYF
TRBJ2-7 - - TRBV29-1 TGCAGCGTTGAAAGTGACAGCTACGAGCAGTACTTC CSVESDSYEQYF
TRBJ1-2 - TRBD1 TRBV10-3 TGTGCCATCAGTGAACAGAGACAGGGGGCAAACTATGGCTACACCTTC CAISEQRQGANYGYTF
TRBJ1-1 - TRBD1 TRBV30 TGTGCCTGGAGGTACAGGGGTATAACGCACATGAACACTGAAGCTTTCTTT CAWRYRGITHMNTEAFF
TRBJ2-1 few - TRBV15 TGTGCCACCAGCAGCTGGACTCTTCCCTACAATGAGCAGTTCTTC CATSSWTLPYNEQFF
TRBJ2-7 - TRBD1 TRBV6-5 TGTGCCAGCAGTTACGTGACAGGGGCCTACGAGCAGTACTTC CASSYVTGAYEQYF
TRBJ1-5 - TRBD1 TRBV5-1 TGCGCCAGCAGGCCCGGGACAGGGGGCAATCAGCCCCAGCATTTT CASRPGTGGNQPQHF
TRBJ2-3 once - TRBV10-3 TGTGCCATCAGTCCCGGGACATCACGTAGCACAGATACGCAGTATTTT CAISPGTSRSTDTQYF
TRBJ2-7 - TRBD2 TRBV19 TGTGCCAGTAGCCGCGGGGGTCTGGGGTACGAGCAGTACTTC CASSRGGLGYEQYF
TRBJ1-1 - - TRBV6-5 TGTGCCAGCGCCTCGGGACACAGCGGGAGCACTGAAGCTTTCTTT CASASGHSGSTEAFF
TRBJ1-2 once TRBD1 TRBV30 TGTGCCTTCGGGACAGCCCTTTCCTATGGCTACACCTTC CAFGTALSYGYTF
TRBJ2-5 - TRBD1 TRBV5-1 TGCGCCAGCAGCGTGACAGGGGCGCAAGAGACCCAGTACTTC CASSVTGAQETQYF
TRBJ2-3 - TRBD2 TRBV5-4 TGTGCCAGCCGGTGGGGGCGGACTAGCGGGGGGAGCATAGGTACGCAGTATTTT CASRWGRTSGGSIGTQYF
TRBJ2-2 - - TRBV9 TGTGCCAGCAGCAGGGACATAAGGGACACCGGGGAGCTGTTTTTT CASSRDIRDTGELFF
TRBJ2-5 - TRBD2 TRBV19 TGTGCCAGTAGTAGGGGGACTAGCGGGGGCCTATTTCCGGAGACCCAGTACTTC CASSRGTSGGLFPETQYF
TRBJ2-2 - TRBD1 TRBV24-1 TGTGCCACCAGTGATACCCGGACAGGGGAAGCAACCGGGGAGCTGTTTTTT CATSDTRTGEATGELFF
TRBJ2-2 - - TRBV5-4 TGTGCCAGCAGCCCTGGAGGGGGCAGGACCGGGGAGCTGTTTTTT CASSPGGGRTGELFF
TRBJ1-6 - TRBD1 TRBV12-5 TGTGCTAGTGGTTTGGTAATGGGACAGGGCTCGTCACCCCTCCACTTT CASGLVMGQGSSPLHF
TRBJ1-2 - TRBD1 TRBV11-1 TGTGCCAGCAGCTTAGCCGGGACAGGGTACACCTTC CASSLAGTGYTF
TRBJ2-7 few - TRBV7-9 TGTGCCAGCAGCTCTACAGGCCTCGGGCCCTACGAGCAGTACTTC CASSSTGLGPYEQYF
TRBJ1-2 - - TRBV28 TGTGCCAGCAGCAGGGGCGGCTATGGCTACACCTTC CASSRGGYGYTF